This is a list of T cell receptor beta chains from one sample in a study of PD-L1 blockade in urothelial cancer. Sequencing was performed with immunoSEQ multiplex PCR; in TCRdb, only in-frame clones are kept and a portion is missing. In the table there are about 41,000 clones, roughly 84% of which are singletons. Here the sequenced sample was PBMCs, taken around atezolizumab (anti-PD-L1) treatment. The receptors were gathered from a man aged 70-80 years with urothelial cancer. The CDR3 runs from the conserved cysteine through the conserved F or W.

>TRBV28|TRBJ2-7
CASTRGGTSYEQYF
>TRBV5-5|TRBJ1-2
CASSFTGLANYGYTF
>TRBV5-1|TRBJ2-2
CASSPMGILDTGELFF
>TRBV4-1|TRBJ2-1
CASSHPLAVNNEQFF
>TRBV5-1|TRBJ2-1
CASGSSGNIHNEQFF
>TRBV28|TRBJ1-5
CASRSGQWGQPQHF
>TRBV7-2|TRBJ1-2
CASSLFTDYGYTF
>TRBV25-1|TRBJ2-1
CASSKTSGRWGGDEQFF
>TRBV6-5|TRBJ2-2
CASRRGAGGPGELFF
>TRBV15|TRBJ2-7
CATSQVGGRSYEQYF
>TRBV4-1|TRBJ2-7
CASSHTQTSYEQYF
>TRBV7-2|TRBJ2-7
CASSRDNYEQYF
>TRBV19|TRBJ2-1
CASSPSRVGNEQFF
>TRBV28|TRBJ2-1
CASSLAGTSFNEQFF
>TRBV2|TRBJ2-2
CASRTGQNTGELFF
>TRBV7-2|TRBJ2-7
CASSLGGPGYEQYF
>TRBV19|TRBJ1-5
CASSTSTAQPQHF
>TRBV19|TRBJ1-3
CASSILVSSGNTIYF
>TRBV14|TRBJ2-1
CASSQHPQGVWLNEQFF
>TRBV5-1|TRBJ1-4
CASSLDSPNEKLFF
>TRBV10-1|TRBJ1-2
CASSDRVSSGYTF
>TRBV18|TRBJ2-3
CASSIALAGATDTQYF
>TRBV5-1|TRBJ2-7
CASSRDLSYEQYF
>TRBV7-2|TRBJ1-5
CASSKHGTAYSNQPQHF
>TRBV9|TRBJ2-1
CASSGSGGAGGSYNEQFF
>TRBV11-2|TRBJ1-3
CASSFSGNPISGNTIYF
>TRBV5-6|TRBJ2-1
CASSSQGLTYNEQFF
>TRBV28|TRBJ2-1
CASASGTAAYNEQFF
>TRBV7-2|TRBJ2-3
CASSLLAAGGRDTQYF
>TRBV5-4|TRBJ1-2
CASSLVTGDGYTF
>TRBV29-1|TRBJ2-3
CSAVAGESTDTQYF
>TRBV2|TRBJ1-1
CASSSRGMRAFF
>TRBV14|TRBJ1-2
CASSPRELYGYTF
>TRBV6-5|TRBJ1-5
CASRGHLSNQPQHF
>TRBV4-2|TRBJ2-3
CANSQNPRPFTDTQYF
>TRBV2|TRBJ2-1
CASNRRTSGSNEQFF